Included here is one T cell receptor (beta chain) sequence, with context. The data originate from a study of memory CD4+ T cells and cytomegalovirus serostatus. Study background: Donors were healthy Belgian adults, about ten CMV seropositive and roughly 25 seronegative.

CDR1 MNHNS and CDR2 SASEGT come from the germline V gene. The CDR3 is 14 residues long. Trimming pared 5 bases from V and 8 bases from J, leaving 18 bases between. Single viable CD3+CD4+CD8-CD45RO+ cells were sorted as the memory CD4+ T cells. Serostatus was set by detecting CMV pp150, pp28, p38, p52 IgG. After thawing, CD4+ T cells were positively selected. As processed by the authors: After removing out-of-frame reads, 2 million to 2.5 million distinct TCRbeta sequences remained. Using immunoSEQ multiplex PCR, the repertoire was profiled, and TCRdb retains in-frame clones only, with some absent. That table furnishes V, J and clone size, whereas the DNA furnished D and trimming. The sample records roughly 50,000 clones, roughly 85% being singletons.

This chain uses TRBV6-1 with TRBJ2-5, with D maybe TRBD2 (6 bases). Sequencing was performed on memory CD4+ T cells from blood. The TCR was taken from an adult in good health and CMV-seronegative. Some clones in this sample may be carry-over from other donors' samples. CDR3 region: CASSFDRLGSTQYF. CDR3 DNA: TGTGCCAGCAGTTTCGACCGTCTCGGGAGTACCCAGTACTTC.